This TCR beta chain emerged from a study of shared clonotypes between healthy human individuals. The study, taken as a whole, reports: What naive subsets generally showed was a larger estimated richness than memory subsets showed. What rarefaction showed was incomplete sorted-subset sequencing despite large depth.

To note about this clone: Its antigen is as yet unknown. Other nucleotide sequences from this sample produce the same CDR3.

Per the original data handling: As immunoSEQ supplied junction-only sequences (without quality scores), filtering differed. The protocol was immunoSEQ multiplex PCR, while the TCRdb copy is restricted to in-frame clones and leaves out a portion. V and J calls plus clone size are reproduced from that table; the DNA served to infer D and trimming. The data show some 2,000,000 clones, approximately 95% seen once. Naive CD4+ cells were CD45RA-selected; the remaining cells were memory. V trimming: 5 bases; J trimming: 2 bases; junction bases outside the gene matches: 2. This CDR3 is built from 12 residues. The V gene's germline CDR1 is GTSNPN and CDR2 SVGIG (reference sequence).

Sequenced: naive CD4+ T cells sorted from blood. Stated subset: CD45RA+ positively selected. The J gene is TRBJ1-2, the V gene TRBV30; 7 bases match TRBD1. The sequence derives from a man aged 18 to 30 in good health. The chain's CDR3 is CAWGDSNYGYTF. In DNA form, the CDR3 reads TGTGCCTGGGGGGACAGCAACTATGGCTACACCTTC.